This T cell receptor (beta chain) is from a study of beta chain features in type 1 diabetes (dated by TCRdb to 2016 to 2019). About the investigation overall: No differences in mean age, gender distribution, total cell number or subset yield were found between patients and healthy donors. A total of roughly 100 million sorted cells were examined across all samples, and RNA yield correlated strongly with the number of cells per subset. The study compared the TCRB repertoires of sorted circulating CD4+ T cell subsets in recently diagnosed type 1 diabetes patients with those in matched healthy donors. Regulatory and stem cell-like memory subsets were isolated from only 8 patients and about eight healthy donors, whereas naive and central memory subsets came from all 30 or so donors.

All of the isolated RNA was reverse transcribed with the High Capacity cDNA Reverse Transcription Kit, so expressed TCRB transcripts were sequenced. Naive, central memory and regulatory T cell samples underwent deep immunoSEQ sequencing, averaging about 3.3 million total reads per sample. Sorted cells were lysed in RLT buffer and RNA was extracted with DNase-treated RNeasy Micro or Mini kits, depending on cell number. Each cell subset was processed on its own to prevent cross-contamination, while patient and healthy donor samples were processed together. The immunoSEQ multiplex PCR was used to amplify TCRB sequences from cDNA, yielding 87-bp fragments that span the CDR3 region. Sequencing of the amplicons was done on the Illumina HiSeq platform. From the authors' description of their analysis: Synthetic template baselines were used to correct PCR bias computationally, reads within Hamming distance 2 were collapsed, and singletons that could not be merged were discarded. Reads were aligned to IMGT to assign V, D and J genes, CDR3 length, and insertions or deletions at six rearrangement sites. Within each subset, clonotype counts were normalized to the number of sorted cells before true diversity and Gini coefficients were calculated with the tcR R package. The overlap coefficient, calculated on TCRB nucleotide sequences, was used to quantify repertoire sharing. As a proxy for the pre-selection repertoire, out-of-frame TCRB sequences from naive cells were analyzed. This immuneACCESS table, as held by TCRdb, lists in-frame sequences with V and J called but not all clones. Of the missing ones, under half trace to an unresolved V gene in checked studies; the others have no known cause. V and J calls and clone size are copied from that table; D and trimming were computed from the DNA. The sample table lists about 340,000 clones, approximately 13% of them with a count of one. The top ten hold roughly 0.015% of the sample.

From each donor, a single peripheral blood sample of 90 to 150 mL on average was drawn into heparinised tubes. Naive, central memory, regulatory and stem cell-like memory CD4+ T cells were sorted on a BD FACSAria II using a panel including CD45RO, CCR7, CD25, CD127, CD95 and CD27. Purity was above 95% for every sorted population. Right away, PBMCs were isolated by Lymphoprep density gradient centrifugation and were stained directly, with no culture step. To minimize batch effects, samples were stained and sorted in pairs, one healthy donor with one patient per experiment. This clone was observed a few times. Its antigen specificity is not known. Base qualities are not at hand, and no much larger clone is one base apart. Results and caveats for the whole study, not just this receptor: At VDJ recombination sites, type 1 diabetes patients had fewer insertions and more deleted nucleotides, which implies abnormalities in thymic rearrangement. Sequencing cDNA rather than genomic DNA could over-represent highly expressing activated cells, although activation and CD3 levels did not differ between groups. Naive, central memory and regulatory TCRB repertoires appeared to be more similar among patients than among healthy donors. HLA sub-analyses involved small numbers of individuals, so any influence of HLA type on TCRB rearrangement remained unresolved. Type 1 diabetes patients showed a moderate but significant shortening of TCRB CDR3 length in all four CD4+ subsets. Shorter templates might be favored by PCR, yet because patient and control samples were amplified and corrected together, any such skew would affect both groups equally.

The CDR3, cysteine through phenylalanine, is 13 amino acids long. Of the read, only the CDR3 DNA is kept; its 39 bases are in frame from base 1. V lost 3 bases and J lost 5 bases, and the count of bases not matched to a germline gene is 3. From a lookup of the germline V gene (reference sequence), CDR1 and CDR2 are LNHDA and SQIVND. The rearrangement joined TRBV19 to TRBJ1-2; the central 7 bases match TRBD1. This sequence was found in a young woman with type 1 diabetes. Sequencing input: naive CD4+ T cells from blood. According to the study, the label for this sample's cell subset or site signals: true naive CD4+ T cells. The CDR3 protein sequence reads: CASSMQQGYGYTF. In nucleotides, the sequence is TGTGCCAGTAGTATGCAACAGGGGTATGGCTACACCTTC.